One and the same sample provided the 8 T cell receptor beta chains below, sequenced in a study of blood T cell repertoires in COVID-19. Clones were sequenced by immunoSEQ multiplex PCR, and TCRdb holds only the in-frame ones, with some missing. The sample records 100,000 to 150,000 clones, 80% to 95% being singletons. Input material: peripheral blood. The receptor set was obtained from a man in his fifties with COVID-19, enrolled during active disease.

The chain recombines TRBV29-1 with TRBJ1-1, with no clear D. The germline V gene encodes CDR1 SQVTM and CDR2 ANQGSEA. V was cut by 8 bases and J by 1 base, with 17 bases left in between. The CDR3 spans 14 residues. The CDR3 DNA reads as TGCAGCACACTCACGAGGTCCTCGAACACTGAAGCTTTCTTT. This codes for CSTLTRSSNTEAFF.

V and J are TRBV11-2 and TRBJ2-5; D is uncertain. CDR3 length equals 14 residues. V dropped 5 bases and J dropped 5 bases, with 15 bases sitting between them. Germline V gene lookup returns CDR1 SGHAT and CDR2 FQNNGV. CDR3: CASSPPSSRETQYF. The CDR3 DNA reads TGTGCCAGCAGCCCACCTAGTTCCCGGGAGACCCAGTACTTC.

The genes are TRBV5-1 and TRBJ2-7; 11 bases are a match to TRBD2. V was clipped by 4 bases and J by 1 base; unmatched bases: 4. The CDR3 runs to 15 residues. Germline V gives CDR1 SGHRS, CDR2 YFSETQ. The CDR3 coding sequence is TGCGCCAGCAGCGCCGGGACTAGCGGATCCTACGAGCAGTACTTC. Protein product: CASSAGTSGSYEQYF. Looking up the rest from reference TRBV5-1 and TRBJ2-7 gives the full variable domain: KAGVTQTPRYLIKTRGQQVTLSCSPISGHRSVSWYQQTPGQGLQFLFEYFSETQRNKGNFPGRFSGRQFSNSRSEMNVSTLELGDSALYLCASSAGTSGSYEQYFGPGTRLTVT.

This sequence joins TRBV18 and TRBJ2-7; D possibly corresponds to TRBD1 (6 bases). The germline gives CDR1 KGHSH, CDR2 LQKENI. The CDR3 consists of 13 residues. V lost 6 bases and J lost 2, with 11 bases in between. The CDR3 DNA follows: TGTGCCAGCTCTGCGCGACAGGCCTACGAGCAGTACGTC. This gives the protein CASSARQAYEQYV.

This clone has only one observation. The rearrangement uses TRBV27 and TRBJ2-7, with 7 bases matching TRBD1. The CDR3 loop spans 12 amino acids. Germline V gene lookup returns CDR1 MNHEY and CDR2 SMNVEV (reference sequence). V gave up 8 bases and J gave up 7 bases; unmatched junction bases: 8. The CDR3 DNA sequence: TGTGCCAGCGGGGACAGTAATCGGGAGCAGTACTTC. This translates into CASGDSNREQYF.

This clone was detected once. The chain couples TRBV7-2 to TRBJ1-3; D is perhaps TRBD1 (5 bases). V was trimmed by 3 bases and J by 0 bases, leaving 9 bases between them. Germline CDR1 SGHTA, CDR2 FQGNSA. This CDR3 comprises 15 residues. Here the CDR3 DNA reads TGTGCCAGCAGCTTGTCGGGGGTCTCTGGAAACACCATATATTTT. Protein sequence: CASSLSGVSGNTIYF.

This rearrangement joins TRBV2 to TRBJ2-2, with a possible D match to TRBD2 (6 bases). The CDR3 consists of 15 residues. V was clipped by 5 bases and J by 3 bases, with 13 bases between them. The germline V gene encodes CDR1 SNHLY and CDR2 FYNNEI. CDR3 loop: CASSTSGTYTGELFF. The CDR3 DNA reads as TGTGCCAGCAGTACTTCCGGGACTTACACCGGGGAGCTGTTTTTT. The entire variable domain, with the rest obtained from reference TRBV2 and TRBJ2-2, is as follows: EPEVTQTPSHQVTQMGQEVILRCVPISNHLYFYWYRQILGQKVEFLVSFYNNEISEKSEIFDDQFSVERPDGSNFTLKIRSTKLEDSAMYFCASSTSGTYTGELFFGEGSRLTVL.

Concerning this clone itself: The same CDR3 can be traced to other DNA sequences in this sample. The rearrangement uses TRBV12-3 or TRBV12-4 and TRBJ1-1; possibly TRBD1 for D (6 bases). The V and J ends lost 1 base and 4 bases respectively, with 7 bases between them. The CDR3 covers 13 residues. The CDR3 here is CASSLGGGTEAFF. The CDR3 DNA reads as TGTGCCAGCAGTTTAGGAGGGGGCACTGAAGCTTTCTTT.